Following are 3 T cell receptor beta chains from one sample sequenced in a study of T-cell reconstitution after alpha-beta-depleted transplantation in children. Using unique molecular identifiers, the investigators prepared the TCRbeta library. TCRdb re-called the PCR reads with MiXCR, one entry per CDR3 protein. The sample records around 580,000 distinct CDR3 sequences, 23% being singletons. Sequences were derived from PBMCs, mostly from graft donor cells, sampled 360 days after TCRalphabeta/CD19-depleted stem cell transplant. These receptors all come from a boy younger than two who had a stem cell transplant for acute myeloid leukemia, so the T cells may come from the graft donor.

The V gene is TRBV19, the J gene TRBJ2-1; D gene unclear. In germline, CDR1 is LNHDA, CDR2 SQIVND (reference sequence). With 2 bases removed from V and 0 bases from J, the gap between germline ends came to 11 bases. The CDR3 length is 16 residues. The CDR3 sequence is CASSIIRAHSYNEQFF. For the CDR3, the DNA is TGTGCCAGTAGTATAATACGTGCCCACTCCTACAATGAGCAGTTCTTC.

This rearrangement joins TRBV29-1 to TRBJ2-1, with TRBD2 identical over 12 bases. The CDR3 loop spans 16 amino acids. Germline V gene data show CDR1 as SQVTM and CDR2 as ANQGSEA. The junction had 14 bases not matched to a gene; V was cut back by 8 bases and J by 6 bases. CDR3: CSSEVLAGGSFNEQFF. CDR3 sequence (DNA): TGCAGCTCCGAGGTTCTAGCGGGGGGGTCTTTCAATGAGCAGTTCTTC.

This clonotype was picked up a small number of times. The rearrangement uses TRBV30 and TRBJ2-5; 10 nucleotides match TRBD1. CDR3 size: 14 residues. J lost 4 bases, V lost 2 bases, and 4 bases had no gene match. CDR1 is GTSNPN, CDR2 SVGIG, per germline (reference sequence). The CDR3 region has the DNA TGTGCCTGGAGTAGGGACAGGGGAGGAGAGACCCAGTACTTC. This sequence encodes CAWSRDRGGETQYF.